A selection of T cell receptor beta chains follows, all from one sample in a study of CD8+ T cells in alopecia areata. Clones were read by immunoSEQ multiplex PCR, and TCRdb kept only the in-frame ones, dropping some. Among roughly 170,000 clones listed, just under 60% were seen once. Sequencing used CD4+ T cells sorted from blood, obtained at week 0. The source of these receptors is a human donor with alopecia areata. CDR3s include the opening cysteine and the closing phenylalanine or tryptophan.

V: TRBV29-1; J: TRBJ2-3; CDR3: CSVGTGPTDTQYF
V: TRBV16; J: TRBJ2-7; CDR3: CASSQWGGYEQYF
V: TRBV29-1; J: TRBJ2-4; CDR3: CSVDQGQGGDGAKNIQYF
V: TRBV29-1; J: TRBJ1-1; CDR3: CSVGGALNTEAFF
V: TRBV7-9; J: TRBJ2-7; CDR3: CASSLDHYEQYF
V: TRBV14; J: TRBJ2-1; CDR3: CASSQMQGSVNEQFF
V: TRBV15; J: TRBJ2-3; CDR3: CATSTGGGVSDTQYF
V: TRBV6-5; J: TRBJ1-2; CDR3: CASINDDYGYTF
V: TRBV6-5; J: TRBJ2-2; CDR3: CASSYSYHLTDGELFF
V: TRBV9; J: TRBJ2-1; CDR3: CASALSSYNEQFF
V: TRBV29-1; J: TRBJ1-1; CDR3: CSVDRGTTNTEAFF
V: TRBV6-5; J: TRBJ1-6; CDR3: CATGVDLKGNSPLHF
V: TRBV5-1; J: TRBJ2-2; CDR3: CASSQDRGSTGELFF
V: TRBV7-9; J: TRBJ1-4; CDR3: CASSLVAAPLEKLFF
V: TRBV29-1; J: TRBJ1-2; CDR3: CSVEGQGPNYGYTF
V: TRBV6-5; J: TRBJ2-7; CDR3: CASSRQVNSWEQYF
V: TRBV18; J: TRBJ2-7; CDR3: CASSPGQGAYEQYF
V: TRBV5-1; J: TRBJ1-2; CDR3: CASSLRQGQYGYTF
V: TRBV10-3; J: TRBJ2-4; CDR3: CAISESTGGYGNIQYF
V: TRBV30; J: TRBJ1-2; CDR3: CAWSVRAPHYGYTF
V: TRBV29-1; J: TRBJ2-3; CDR3: CSVEVSGGAADTQYF
V: TRBV30; J: TRBJ1-3; CDR3: CAWSSLSSGQSGNTIYF
V: TRBV30; J: TRBJ2-5; CDR3: CAWRIETQYF
V: TRBV9; J: TRBJ1-1; CDR3: CASSVEAQGNTEAFF
V: TRBV30; J: TRBJ1-2; CDR3: CAWSVNRDGYGYTF
V: TRBV15; J: TRBJ2-1; CDR3: CATSRANGRWDEQFF
V: TRBV27; J: TRBJ1-5; CDR3: CASRSGDQPQHF
V: TRBV7-8; J: TRBJ2-7; CDR3: CASSAGQGVFSYEQYF
V: TRBV30; J: TRBJ2-3; CDR3: CAWSSGTGDTQYF
V: TRBV29-1; J: TRBJ2-1; CDR3: CSVDTGQGGYEQFF
V: TRBV14; J: TRBJ1-4; CDR3: CASSYRGEKLFF
V: TRBV5-6; J: TRBJ1-3; CDR3: CASSLDFSGNTIYF
V: TRBV6-1; J: TRBJ1-1; CDR3: CASSPDTWDTEAFF
V: TRBV2; J: TRBJ2-1; CDR3: CASSPSGAYNEQFF
V: TRBV18; J: TRBJ2-5; CDR3: CASSAPSGETQYF
V: TRBV25-1; J: TRBJ1-6; CDR3: CASSGSTGEGSPLHF
V: TRBV6-6; J: TRBJ1-3; CDR3: CASNIQDSGNTIYF
V: TRBV2; J: TRBJ2-3; CDR3: CASSASTQYF
V: TRBV6-5; J: TRBJ1-4; CDR3: CASSPFRGGELFF
V: TRBV7-8; J: TRBJ2-1; CDR3: CASSPSGGVYNEQFF
V: TRBV13; J: TRBJ2-7; CDR3: CASSFDRSVRGQYF
V: TRBV29-1; J: TRBJ2-4; CDR3: CSPRPGSTKNIQYF
V: TRBV9; J: TRBJ2-5; CDR3: CASSAIQETQYF
V: TRBV10-3; J: TRBJ2-3; CDR3: CATSLAGGTDTQYF
V: TRBV4-1; J: TRBJ1-2; CDR3: CASSQDLGDRGGGYTF
V: TRBV29-1; J: TRBJ2-7; CDR3: CSGGLAVGYEQYF
V: TRBV5-1; J: TRBJ2-2; CDR3: CASSLGMLARNTGELFF
V: TRBV14; J: TRBJ1-4; CDR3: CASSQTAGYSEKLFF
V: TRBV7-9; J: TRBJ1-1; CDR3: CASSVDQSLNTEAFF
V: TRBV30; J: TRBJ1-1; CDR3: CAWKLESEAFF
V: TRBV30; J: TRBJ1-6; CDR3: CAWRISGFSSPLHF
V: TRBV29-1; J: TRBJ1-5; CDR3: CSVGQGVQPQHF
V: TRBV6-1; J: TRBJ1-2; CDR3: CASIPEGQGGYGYTF
V: TRBV7-2; J: TRBJ1-5; CDR3: CASSFRRNQPQHF